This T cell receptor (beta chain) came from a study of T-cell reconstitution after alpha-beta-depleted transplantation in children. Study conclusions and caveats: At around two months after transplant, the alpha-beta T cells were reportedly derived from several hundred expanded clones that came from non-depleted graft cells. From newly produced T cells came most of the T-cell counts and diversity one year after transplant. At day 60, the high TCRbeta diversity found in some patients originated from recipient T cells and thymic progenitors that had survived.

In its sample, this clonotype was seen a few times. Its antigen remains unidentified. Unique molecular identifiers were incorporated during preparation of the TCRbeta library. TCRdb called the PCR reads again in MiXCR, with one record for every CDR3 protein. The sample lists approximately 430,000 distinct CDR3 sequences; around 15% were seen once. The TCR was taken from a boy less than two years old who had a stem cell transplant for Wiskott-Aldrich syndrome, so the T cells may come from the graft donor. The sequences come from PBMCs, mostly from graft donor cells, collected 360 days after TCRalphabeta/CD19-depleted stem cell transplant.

CDR3 sequence: CASSSALVSAQYF. CDR3 nucleotides: TGTGCCAGCAGCTCCGCTCTGGTCAGCGCGCAGTACTTC. The chain links TRBV7-8 to TRBJ2-7; no definite D call. Trimming shortened V by 4 bases and J by 9 bases, and 16 bases separated the two germline ends. The CDR3 has 13 amino acids. CDR1 is SGHVS and CDR2 is FQNEAQ in the germline V gene.